Included here is one TCR beta chain sequence, with context. Its specificity is not known. Via MiXCR, TCRdb re-called the reads, giving one row per CDR3 protein. The sample includes 350,000 to 450,000 distinct CDR3 sequences, around 18% of them seen just once. Germline V gene sequence: CDR1 MDHEN, CDR2 SYDVKM. The trim removed 2 bases at V and 7 bases at J, leaving 7 bases unmatched. The CDR3 length is 16 residues. The source of the sample is a study of T cell repertoires in cytomegalovirus infection. Turning to the study itself: Both CMV infection and a matching HLA type were indicated by public TCR beta signatures. Study-level results: HLA-C-restricted, CMV-specific TCR beta clonotypes were dominant ex vivo. CMV carriers having the relevant HLA were flagged by cumulative public TCR beta family frequency.

The material sequenced was PBMCs. The TCR was taken from a human donor in good health (CMV status not recorded). Some clones in this sample may be carry-over from other donors' samples. The chain joins TRBV28 to TRBJ2-3, with 12 nucleotides matching TRBD2. The CDR3 region has the DNA TGTGCCAGCAGTTTAAGAGGACTAGCGGGGTTAAATACGCAGTATTTT. Translating it yields CASSLRGLAGLNTQYF.